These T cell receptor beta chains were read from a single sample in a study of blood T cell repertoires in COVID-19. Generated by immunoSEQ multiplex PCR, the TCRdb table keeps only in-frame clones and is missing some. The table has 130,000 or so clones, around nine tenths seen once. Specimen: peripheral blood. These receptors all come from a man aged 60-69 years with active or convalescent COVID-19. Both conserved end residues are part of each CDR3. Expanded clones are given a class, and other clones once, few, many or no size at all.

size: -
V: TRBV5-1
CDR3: CASSLGTVGGRRYNEQFF

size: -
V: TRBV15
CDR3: CATSSGDSRHLDF

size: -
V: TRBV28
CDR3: CASSFLIRGAGYTF

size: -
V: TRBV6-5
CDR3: CASSYRGQVYGYTF

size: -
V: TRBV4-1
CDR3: CASSVRESTDTQYF

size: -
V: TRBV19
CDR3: CASSIVTASSSYEQYF

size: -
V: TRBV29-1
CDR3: CSVEDPGFYEQYF

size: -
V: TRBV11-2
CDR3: CASSLVAGGRHYGYTF

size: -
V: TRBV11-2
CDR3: CASSLVSRSSGSTDTQYF

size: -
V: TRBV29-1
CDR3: CSYDRGRGPQHF

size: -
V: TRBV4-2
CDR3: CASSQDGVAGGIQETQYF

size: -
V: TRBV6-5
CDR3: CASSRLSGGNNEQFF

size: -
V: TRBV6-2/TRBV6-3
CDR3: CASSYSGGTVEGQYF

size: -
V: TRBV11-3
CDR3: CASSGRDRRGTGELFF

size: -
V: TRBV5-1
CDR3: CASSSVAGGRSYNEQFF

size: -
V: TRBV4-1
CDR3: CASSHPRAGGGYTF

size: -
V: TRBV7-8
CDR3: CASSVLQGGNQPQHF

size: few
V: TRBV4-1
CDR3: CASSPRTGGAYGYTF

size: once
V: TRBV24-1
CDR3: CATSEWGGAYNEQFF

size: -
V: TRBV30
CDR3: CAWSGGMDTQYF

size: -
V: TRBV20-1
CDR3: CSASRTGHQPQHF

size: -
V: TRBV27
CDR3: CASSWTSVTSTDTQYF

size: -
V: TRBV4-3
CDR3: CASKFILAGVYEQYF

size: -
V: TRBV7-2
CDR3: CASSLGTVEKLFF

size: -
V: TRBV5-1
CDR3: CASSRGTSASSYNEQFF

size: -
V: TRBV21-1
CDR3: CATYGTKNIQYF

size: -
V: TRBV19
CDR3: CASRQGGVVSGNTIYF

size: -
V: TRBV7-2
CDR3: CASSPMTSGGLEQYF

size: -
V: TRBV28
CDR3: CASSPTTGVSNQPQHF

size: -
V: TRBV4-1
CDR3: CASSHTAGGTEAFF

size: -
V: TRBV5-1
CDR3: CASSLRTSGREHEQFF

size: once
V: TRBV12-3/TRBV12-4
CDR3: CASSLQGNYGYTF

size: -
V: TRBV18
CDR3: CASSPPVLADPTYNEQFF